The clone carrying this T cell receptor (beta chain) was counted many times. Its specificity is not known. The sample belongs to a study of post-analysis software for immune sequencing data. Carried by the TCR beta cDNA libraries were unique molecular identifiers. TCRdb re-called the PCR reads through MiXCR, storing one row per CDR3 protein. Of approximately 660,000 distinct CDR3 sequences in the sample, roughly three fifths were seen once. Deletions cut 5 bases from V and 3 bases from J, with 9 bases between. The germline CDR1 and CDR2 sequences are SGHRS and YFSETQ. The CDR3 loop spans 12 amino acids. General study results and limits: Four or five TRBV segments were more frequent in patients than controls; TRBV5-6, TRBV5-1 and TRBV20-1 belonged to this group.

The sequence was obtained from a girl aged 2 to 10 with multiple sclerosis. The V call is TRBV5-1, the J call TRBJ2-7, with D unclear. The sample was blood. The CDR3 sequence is CASSSGVYEQYF. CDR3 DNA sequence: TGCGCCAGCAGTTCGGGCGTCTACGAGCAGTACTTC. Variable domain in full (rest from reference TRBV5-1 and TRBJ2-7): KAGVTQTPRYLIKTRGQQVTLSCSPISGHRSVSWYQQTPGQGLQFLFEYFSETQRNKGNFPGRFSGRQFSNSRSEMNVSTLELGDSALYLCASSSGVYEQYFGPGTRLTVT.